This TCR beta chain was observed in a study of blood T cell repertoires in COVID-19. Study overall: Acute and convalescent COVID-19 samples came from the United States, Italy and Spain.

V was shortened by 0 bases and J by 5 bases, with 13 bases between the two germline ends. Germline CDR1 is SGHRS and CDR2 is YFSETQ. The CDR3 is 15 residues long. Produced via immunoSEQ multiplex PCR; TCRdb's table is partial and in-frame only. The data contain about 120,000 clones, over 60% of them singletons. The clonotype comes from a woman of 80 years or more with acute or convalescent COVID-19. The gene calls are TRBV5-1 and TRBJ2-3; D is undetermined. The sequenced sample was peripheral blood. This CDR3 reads CASSLGSSPGDTQYF. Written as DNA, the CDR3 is TGCGCCAGCAGCTTGGGTTCGTCTCCAGGAGATACGCAGTATTTT.